This record concerns one TCR beta chain sequence. The antigen is unknown. This CDR3 has 15 amino acids. With V trimmed by 6 bases and J by 5 bases, 8 bases remained unmatched. Looked up from germline, CDR1 is MNHEY and CDR2 is SVGEGT. The TCR library protocol attached unique molecular identifiers to the individual cDNA molecules. TCRdb reprocessed the 5' RACE reads with MiXCR, giving one entry per CDR3 protein. The sample consists of about 50,000 distinct CDR3 sequences, about 9.3% of them appearing once. The data originate from a study of early T cells in non-severe SARS-CoV-2 infection. Study-wide background: Unsorted whole-blood RNA was sequenced in bulk, leaving chains unpaired.

General observations from the study: Reliance on VDJdb matching favored anti-spike CD8 responses; private and CD4 specificities were missed.

The sequence was collected from an adult who was a healthcare worker with PCR-confirmed SARS-CoV-2 infection or an uninfected control (not recorded which). Material: whole blood. The chain carries TRBV6-2 or TRBV6-3 and TRBJ1-5, with 9 bases matching TRBD1. The CDR3 region is CASRTGQGSDQPQHF. DNA of the CDR3: TGTGCCAGCAGAACGGGACAGGGATCGGATCAGCCCCAGCATTTT.